This T cell receptor beta chain was obtained from a study of blood T cell repertoires in COVID-19. Data came from immunoSEQ multiplex PCR; TCRdb stores just in-frame clones and leaves some out. Among approximately 89,000 clones listed, approximately 78% were seen once. The CDR3 totals 15 residues. V lost 4 bases and J lost 7; bases outside the gene matches: 6. The V gene's germline CDR1 is MNHEY and CDR2 SVGAGI. The sample taken for sequencing was peripheral blood. This sequence joins TRBV6-5 and TRBJ1-6; 8 bases agree with TRBD1. The TCR originated in a human donor in a cohort sampled during active COVID-19. The CDR3 here is CASSSGTGLNSPLHF. CDR3 bases: TGTGCCAGCAGTTCCGGGACAGGCCTAAATTCACCCCTCCACTTT.